Following are 3 T cell receptor beta chains from one sample sequenced in a study of T cells after yellow fever vaccination. TCRdb itself ran the 5' RACE reads through MiXCR, one entry per CDR3 protein. The sample lists 170,000 or so distinct CDR3 sequences, 5.5% to 7.5% occurring once. Here the sequenced sample was CD4+ T cells sorted from PBMCs, taken on the day of the first yellow fever vaccination. The source is a man younger than 30 who received the YFV17D yellow fever vaccine.

The sample holds many counts of this clonotype. The chain carries TRBV5-1 and TRBJ1-4, with TRBD1 identical over 8 bases. The V and J ends lost 0 bases and 5 bases, in that order; junction bases with no gene match: 3. The CDR3 loop spans 15 amino acids. Germline assignment: CDR1 SGHRS and CDR2 YFSETQ. CDR3 residues: CASSLGQGSNEKLFF. CDR3 nucleotides: TGCGCCAGCAGCTTGGGACAGGGGAGCAATGAAAAACTGTTTTTT.

This clonotype came up many times. The J gene is TRBJ1-6, the V gene TRBV11-2; no reliable D call. Deletions cut 3 bases from V and 10 bases from J, with 13 bases between. This CDR3 has 14 amino acids. Looked up from germline, CDR1 is SGHAT and CDR2 is FQNNGV. CDR3 in DNA: TGTGCCAGCAGCTTGAGGTCCGGGGTCTCACCCCTCCACTTT. Translating gives CASSLRSGVSPLHF.

This clonotype was counted only a few times. The chain employs TRBV5-1 and TRBJ2-2; TRBD2 agrees at 13 bases. The CDR3 is 19 residues long. V dropped 3 bases and J dropped 1; count of bases not matched to a gene: 9. Germline CDR1 and CDR2: SGHRS and YFSETQ. The CDR3 loop reads CASSSRTSGGPLNTGELFF. CDR3 in DNA: TGCGCCAGCAGCTCTAGGACTAGCGGGGGCCCCCTGAACACCGGGGAGCTGTTTTTT. Based on the CDR3 plus reference TRBV5-1 and TRBJ2-2, the full variable domain is KAGVTQTPRYLIKTRGQQVTLSCSPISGHRSVSWYQQTPGQGLQFLFEYFSETQRNKGNFPGRFSGRQFSNSRSEMNVSTLELGDSALYLCASSSRTSGGPLNTGELFFGEGSRLTVL.